What follows describes a single T cell receptor (beta chain). Its antigen remains unidentified. TCRdb's table, derived via immunoSEQ multiplex PCR, lists solely in-frame clones and lacks some. The profile shows 120,000 or so clones, 90% of them singletons. The data belong to a study of T cell responses to AZD1222 COVID-19 vaccine. Study results and limitations: Only a handful of AZD1222 recipients were seropositive at baseline. Donor demographics were predominantly white British with a female majority; clonal diversity may be underestimated. Per reports, nearly half of all spike-specific TCRs target regions that are unmutated in variants. There were vaccine-associated CD4 TCRs across spike, dominant at 160-218 and 743-854.

CDR1 MNHEY and CDR2 SVGAGI come from the germline V gene. The ends were cut back, 8 bases at V and 0 bases at J, with 15 bases in the middle. The CDR3 covers 15 residues. The sequence derives from an adult in good health. The source was peripheral blood, collected on day 0 of AZD1222 vaccination. V and J are TRBV6-5 and TRBJ2-3; no reliable D call. The CDR3 protein is CASSSRAFSTDTQYF. CDR3 DNA: TGTGCCAGCTCGTCCCGAGCCTTTAGCACAGATACGCAGTATTTT.